Below, 2 T cell receptor beta chains from the same sample are listed, as sequenced in a study of shared clonotypes between healthy human individuals. Data came from immunoSEQ multiplex PCR; TCRdb stores just in-frame clones and leaves some out. The profile shows around 700,000 clones, 72% of them singletons. The sample was memory CD4+ T cells sorted from blood. Subset indicated: CD45RA-negative fraction. These receptors were obtained from a woman younger than 45 in good health.

CDR3 residues: CASRIAGERNEQFF. DNA of the CDR3: TGTGCCAGCCGAATAGCGGGAGAGAGGAATGAGCAGTTCTTC. The V and J genes are TRBV28 and TRBJ2-1; 9 nucleotides align to TRBD2. The CDR3 is 14 residues long. CDR1 is MDHEN, CDR2 SYDVKM, per germline. With 8 bases clipped from V and 7 bases from J, the junction kept 9 bases outside the gene matches.

The chain uses TRBV28 and TRBJ2-1, with a weak D call TRBD2 (7 bases). Trimming stripped 10 bases from V and 0 bases from J, with 16 bases between. In germline, CDR1 is MDHEN, CDR2 SYDVKM. This CDR3 spans 15 amino acids. Here the CDR3 DNA reads TGTGCCACCAAAACGGGGGGCGGCTCCTACAATGAGCAGTTCTTC. This encodes CATKTGGGSYNEQFF.